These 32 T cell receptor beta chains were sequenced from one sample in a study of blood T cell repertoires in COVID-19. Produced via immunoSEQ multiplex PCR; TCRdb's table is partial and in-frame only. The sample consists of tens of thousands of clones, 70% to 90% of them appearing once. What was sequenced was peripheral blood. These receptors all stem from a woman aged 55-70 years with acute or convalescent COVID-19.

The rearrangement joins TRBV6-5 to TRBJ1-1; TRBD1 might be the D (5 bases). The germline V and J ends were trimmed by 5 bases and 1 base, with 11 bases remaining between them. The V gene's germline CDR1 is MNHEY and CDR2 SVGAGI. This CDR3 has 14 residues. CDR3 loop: CASSPKGWNTEAFF. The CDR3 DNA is TGTGCCAGCAGTCCAAAGGGGTGGAACACTGAAGCTTTCTTT.

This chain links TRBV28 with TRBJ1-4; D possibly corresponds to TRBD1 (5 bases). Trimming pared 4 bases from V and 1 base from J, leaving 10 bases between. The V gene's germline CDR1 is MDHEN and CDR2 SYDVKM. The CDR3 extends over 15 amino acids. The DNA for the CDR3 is TGTGCCAGCAGTTCCTGGGGGGGAACTAATGAAAAACTGTTTTTT. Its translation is CASSSWGGTNEKLFF.

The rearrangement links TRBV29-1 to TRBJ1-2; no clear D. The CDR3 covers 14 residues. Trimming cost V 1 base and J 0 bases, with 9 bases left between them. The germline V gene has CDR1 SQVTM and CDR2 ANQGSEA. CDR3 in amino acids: CSVEGHGPNYGYTF. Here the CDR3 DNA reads TGCAGCGTTGAAGGACACGGTCCTAACTATGGCTACACCTTC.

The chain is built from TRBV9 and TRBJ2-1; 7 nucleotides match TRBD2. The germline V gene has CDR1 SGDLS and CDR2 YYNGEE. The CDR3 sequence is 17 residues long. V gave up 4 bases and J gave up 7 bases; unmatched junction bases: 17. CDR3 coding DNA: TGTGCCAGCAGCCCCCCTGGCTGGGGGAGGACTAGTAATGAGCAGTTCTTC. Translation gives CASSPPGWGRTSNEQFF.

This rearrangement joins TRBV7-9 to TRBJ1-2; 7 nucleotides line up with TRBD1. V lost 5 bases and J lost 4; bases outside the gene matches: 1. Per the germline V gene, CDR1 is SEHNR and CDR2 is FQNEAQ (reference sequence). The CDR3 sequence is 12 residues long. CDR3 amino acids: CASSGTAYGYTF. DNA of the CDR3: TGTGCCAGCAGCGGGACAGCCTATGGCTACACCTTC.

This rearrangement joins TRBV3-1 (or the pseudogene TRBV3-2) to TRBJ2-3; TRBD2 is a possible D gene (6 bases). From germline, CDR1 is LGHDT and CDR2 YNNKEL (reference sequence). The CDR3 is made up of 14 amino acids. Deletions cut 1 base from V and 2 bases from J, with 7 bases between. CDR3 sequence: CASSQGLVTDTQYF. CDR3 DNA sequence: TGTGCCAGCAGCCAAGGACTAGTCACAGATACGCAGTATTTT.

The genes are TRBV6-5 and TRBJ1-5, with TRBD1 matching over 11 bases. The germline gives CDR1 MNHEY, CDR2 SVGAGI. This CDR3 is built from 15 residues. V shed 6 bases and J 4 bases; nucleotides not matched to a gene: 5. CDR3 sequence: CASSEDRGRNQPQHF. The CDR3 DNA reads TGTGCCAGCAGCGAGGACAGGGGGCGGAATCAGCCCCAGCATTTT.

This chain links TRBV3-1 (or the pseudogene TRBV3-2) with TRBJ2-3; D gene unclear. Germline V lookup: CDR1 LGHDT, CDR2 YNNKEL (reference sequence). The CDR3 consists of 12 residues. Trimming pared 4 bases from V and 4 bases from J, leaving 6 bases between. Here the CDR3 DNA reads TGTGCCAGCAGCCCCCGTCCAGATACGCAGTATTTT. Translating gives CASSPRPDTQYF.

In DNA, the CDR3 is TGTGCCAGCAGAATAGGGGAGCGGGAGGGCCTAGGGGAGCTGTTTTTT. Translated: CASRIGEREGLGELFF. This sequence joins TRBV2 and TRBJ2-2; 10 positions match TRBD2. This CDR3 contains 16 residues. The V gene's germline CDR1 is SNHLY and CDR2 FYNNEI. J gave up 8 bases and V 6 bases, and 12 bases lay outside the gene matches.

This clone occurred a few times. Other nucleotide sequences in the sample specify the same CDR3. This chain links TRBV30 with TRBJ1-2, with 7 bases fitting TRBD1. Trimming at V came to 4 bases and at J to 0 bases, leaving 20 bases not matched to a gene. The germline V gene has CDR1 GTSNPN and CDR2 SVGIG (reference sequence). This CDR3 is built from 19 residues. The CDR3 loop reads CAWTPERGLFDLPNYGYTF. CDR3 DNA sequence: TGTGCCTGGACCCCAGAGAGGGGGCTATTTGATCTCCCTAACTATGGCTACACCTTC. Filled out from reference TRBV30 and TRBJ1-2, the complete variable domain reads SQTIHQWPATLVQPVGSPLSLECTVEGTSNPNLYWYRQAAGRGLQLLFYSVGIGQISSEVPQNLSASRPQDRQFILSSKKLLLSDSGFYLCAWTPERGLFDLPNYGYTFGSGTRLTVV.

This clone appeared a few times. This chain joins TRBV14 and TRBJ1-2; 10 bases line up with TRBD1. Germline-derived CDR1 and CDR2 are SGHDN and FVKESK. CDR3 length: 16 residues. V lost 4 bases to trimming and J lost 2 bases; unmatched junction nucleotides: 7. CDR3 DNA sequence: TGTGCCAGCAGCCGGGGACAGGGGATGTTAAACTATGGCTACACCTTC. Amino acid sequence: CASSRGQGMLNYGYTF.

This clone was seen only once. Written as DNA, the CDR3 is TGTGCCAGCAGTGAAAGACTAGTCTCTAACAATGAGCAGTTCTTC. This translates into CASSERLVSNNEQFF. This chain links TRBV2 with TRBJ2-1, with D possibly being TRBD2 (6 bases). V was trimmed by 2 bases and J by 5 bases, leaving 13 bases between them. The CDR3 consists of 15 residues. Germline V gene sequence: CDR1 SNHLY, CDR2 FYNNEI.

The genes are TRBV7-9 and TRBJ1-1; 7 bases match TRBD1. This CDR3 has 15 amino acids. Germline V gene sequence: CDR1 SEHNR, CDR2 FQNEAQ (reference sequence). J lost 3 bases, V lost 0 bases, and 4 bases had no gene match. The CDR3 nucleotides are TGTGCCAGCAGCTTAGCAGATACAGGGGACACTGAAGCTTTCTTT. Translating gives CASSLADTGDTEAFF. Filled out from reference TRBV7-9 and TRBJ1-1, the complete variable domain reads DTGVSQNPRHKITKRGQNVTFRCDPISEHNRLYWYRQTLGQGPEFLTYFQNEAQLEKSRLLSDRFSAERPKGSFSTLEIQRTEQGDSAMYLCASSLADTGDTEAFFGQGTRLTVV.

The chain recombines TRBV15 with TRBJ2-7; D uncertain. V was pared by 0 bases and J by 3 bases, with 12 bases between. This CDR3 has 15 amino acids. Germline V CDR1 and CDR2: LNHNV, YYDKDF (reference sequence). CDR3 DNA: TGTGCCACCAGCAGAGATAGTGGGCAGATCTACGAGCAGTACTTC. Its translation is CATSRDSGQIYEQYF.

CDR3 sequence reads: CASSSGPYNEQFF. In DNA form, the CDR3 reads TGTGCCAGCTCAAGCGGACCCTACAATGAGCAGTTCTTC. The chain joins TRBV6-4 to TRBJ2-1; possibly TRBD2 for D (5 bases). Trimming removed 8 bases at V and 2 bases at J, with 10 bases between. This CDR3 contains 13 residues. Germline CDR1 reads MRHNA; CDR2 reads SNTAGT.

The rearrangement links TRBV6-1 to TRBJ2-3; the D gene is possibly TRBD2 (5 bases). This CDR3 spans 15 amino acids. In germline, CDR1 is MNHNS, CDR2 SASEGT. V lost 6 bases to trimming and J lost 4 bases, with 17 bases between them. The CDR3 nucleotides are TGTGCCAGCAGACGGACGGGGTCTGGGGCAGATACGCAGTATTTT. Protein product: CASRRTGSGADTQYF.

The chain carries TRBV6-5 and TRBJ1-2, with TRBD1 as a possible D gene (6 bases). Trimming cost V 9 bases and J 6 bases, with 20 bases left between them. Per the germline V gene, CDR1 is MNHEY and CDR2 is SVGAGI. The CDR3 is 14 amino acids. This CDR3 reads CASSLEQGRDGYTF. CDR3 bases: TGTGCCAGTTCACTAGAGCAGGGGAGGGATGGCTACACCTTC.

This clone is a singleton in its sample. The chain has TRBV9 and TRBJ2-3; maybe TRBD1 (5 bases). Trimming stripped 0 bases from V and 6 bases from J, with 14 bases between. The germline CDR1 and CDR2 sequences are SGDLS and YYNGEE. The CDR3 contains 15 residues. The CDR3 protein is CASSVGSTGDDTQYF. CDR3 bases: TGTGCCAGCAGCGTAGGATCTACAGGTGACGATACGCAGTATTTT. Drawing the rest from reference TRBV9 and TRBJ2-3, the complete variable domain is DSGVTQTPKHLITATGQRVTLRCSPRSGDLSVYWYQQSLDQGLQFLIQYYNGEERAKGNILERFSAQQFPDLHSELNLSSLELGDSALYFCASSVGSTGDDTQYFGPGTRLTVL.

The CDR3 bases are TGCGCCAGCAGCTTGACTAGAGGCACAGATACGCAGTATTTT. Protein sequence: CASSLTRGTDTQYF. This sequence joins TRBV5-1 and TRBJ2-3; D might be TRBD2 (5 bases). This CDR3 spans 14 amino acids. Germline V gives CDR1 SGHRS, CDR2 YFSETQ. V dropped 1 base and J dropped 1 base, with 7 bases sitting between them.

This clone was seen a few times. CDR3 nucleotides: TGTGCCAGCAGCCCAACCGGGACTCGACCGGGTGAGCAGTTCTTC. The encoded protein is CASSPTGTRPGEQFF. V gene TRBV3-1 (or the pseudogene TRBV3-2) combines with J gene TRBJ2-1; D may be TRBD2 (6 bases). V was pared by 4 bases and J by 9 bases, with 19 bases between. The CDR3 has 15 amino acids. The germline gives CDR1 LGHDT, CDR2 YNNKEL (reference sequence).

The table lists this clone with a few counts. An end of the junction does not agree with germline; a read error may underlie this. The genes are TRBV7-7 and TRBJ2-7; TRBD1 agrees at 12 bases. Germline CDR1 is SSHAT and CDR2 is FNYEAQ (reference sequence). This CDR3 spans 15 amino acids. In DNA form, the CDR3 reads TGTGCTAGCAGCTTAGGGACAGGGGGCACCTACGAGCAGTACTTC. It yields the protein CASSLGTGGTYEQYF.

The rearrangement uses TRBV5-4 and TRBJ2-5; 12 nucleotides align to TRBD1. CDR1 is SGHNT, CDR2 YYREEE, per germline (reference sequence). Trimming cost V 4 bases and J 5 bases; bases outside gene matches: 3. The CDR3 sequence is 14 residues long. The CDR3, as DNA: TGTGCCAGCAGCGGAGGGACAGGGGGCGAGACCCAGTACTTC. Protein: CASSGGTGGETQYF.

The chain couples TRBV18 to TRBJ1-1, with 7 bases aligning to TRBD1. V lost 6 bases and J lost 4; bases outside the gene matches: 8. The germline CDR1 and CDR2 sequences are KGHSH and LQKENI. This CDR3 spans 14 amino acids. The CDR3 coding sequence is TGTGCCAGCTCCCGGGACAGCGGGGGCACTGAAGCTTTCTTT. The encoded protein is CASSRDSGGTEAFF.

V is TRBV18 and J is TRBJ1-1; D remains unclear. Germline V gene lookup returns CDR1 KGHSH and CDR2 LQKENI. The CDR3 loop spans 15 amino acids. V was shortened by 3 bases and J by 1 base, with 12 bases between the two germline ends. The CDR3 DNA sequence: TGTGCCAGCTCACCGGAACAGCTACAGAACACTGAAGCTTTCTTT. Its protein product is CASSPEQLQNTEAFF.

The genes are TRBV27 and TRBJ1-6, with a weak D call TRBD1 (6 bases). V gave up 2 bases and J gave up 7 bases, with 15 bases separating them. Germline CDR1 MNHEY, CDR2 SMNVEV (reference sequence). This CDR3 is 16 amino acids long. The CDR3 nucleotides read TGTGCCAGCAGTTTAACGGGGGGCAGGAAGAATTCACCCCTCCACTTT. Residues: CASSLTGGRKNSPLHF.

The DNA of the CDR3 is TGCGCCAGCAGCCCTGGCAGGGGGCGCCCCGGGGAGCTGTTTTTT. Translation: CASSPGRGRPGELFF. The V call is TRBV4-1, the J call TRBJ2-2, with 8 bases that match TRBD1. CDR1 and CDR2 from the germline V gene are MGHRA and YSYEKL. The trim removed 4 bases at V and 6 bases at J, leaving 7 bases unmatched. The CDR3 runs to 15 residues.

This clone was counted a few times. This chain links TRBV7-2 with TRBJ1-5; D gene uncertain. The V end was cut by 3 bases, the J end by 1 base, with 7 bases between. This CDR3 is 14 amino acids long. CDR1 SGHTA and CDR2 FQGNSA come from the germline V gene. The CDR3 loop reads CASSLTPSNQPQHF. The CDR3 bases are TGTGCCAGCAGCTTGACACCGAGCAATCAGCCCCAGCATTTT. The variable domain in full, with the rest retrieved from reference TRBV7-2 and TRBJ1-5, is GAGVSQSPSNKVTEKGKDVELRCDPISGHTALYWYRQSLGQGLEFLIYFQGNSAPDKSGLPSDRFSAERTGGSVSTLTIQRTQQEDSAVYLCASSLTPSNQPQHFGDGTRLSIL.

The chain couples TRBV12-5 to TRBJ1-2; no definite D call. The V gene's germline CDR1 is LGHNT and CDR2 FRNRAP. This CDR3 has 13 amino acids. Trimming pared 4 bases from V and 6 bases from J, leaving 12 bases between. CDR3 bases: TGTGCTAGTGGTTCGGGAGTAGTGCATGGCTACACCTTC. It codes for CASGSGVVHGYTF.

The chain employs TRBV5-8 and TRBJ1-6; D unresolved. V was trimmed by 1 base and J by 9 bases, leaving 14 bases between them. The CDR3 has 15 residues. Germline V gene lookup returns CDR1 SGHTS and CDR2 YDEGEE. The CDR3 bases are TGTGCCAGCAGCTTGAGCGGGGTAGAGAGTTCACCCCTCCACTTT. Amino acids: CASSLSGVESSPLHF. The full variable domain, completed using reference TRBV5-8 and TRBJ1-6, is EAGVTQSPTHLIKTRGQQATLRCSPISGHTSVYWYQQALGLGLQFLLWYDEGEERNRGNFPPRFSGRQFPNYSSELNVNALELEDSALYLCASSLSGVESSPLHFGNGTRLTVT.

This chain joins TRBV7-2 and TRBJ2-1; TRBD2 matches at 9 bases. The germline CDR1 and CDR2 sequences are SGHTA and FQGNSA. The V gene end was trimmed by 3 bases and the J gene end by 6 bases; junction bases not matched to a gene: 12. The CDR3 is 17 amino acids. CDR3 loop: CASSFLASGAILNEQFF. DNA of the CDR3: TGTGCCAGCAGCTTTCTCGCTAGCGGGGCGATACTCAATGAGCAGTTCTTC.

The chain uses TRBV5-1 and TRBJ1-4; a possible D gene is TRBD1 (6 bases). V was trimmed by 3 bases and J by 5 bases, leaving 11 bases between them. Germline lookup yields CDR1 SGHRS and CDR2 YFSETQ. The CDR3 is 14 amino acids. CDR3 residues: CASSWTARNEKLFF. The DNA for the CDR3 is TGCGCCAGCAGCTGGACAGCTCGGAATGAAAAACTGTTTTTT.

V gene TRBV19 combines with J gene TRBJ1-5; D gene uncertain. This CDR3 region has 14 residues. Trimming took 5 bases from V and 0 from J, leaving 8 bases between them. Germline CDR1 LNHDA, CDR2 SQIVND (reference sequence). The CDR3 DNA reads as TGTGCCAGTAGTCTACGGGATAGCAATCAGCCCCAGCATTTT. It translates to CASSLRDSNQPQHF.